These T cell receptor beta chains were read from a single sample in a study of cytomegalovirus exposure and HLA in healthy donors. This table comes from immunoSEQ multiplex PCR, and its TCRdb copy is limited to in-frame clones, with some not included. The sample has over 150,000 clones; about three quarters are singletons. Source material: PBMCs. The receptors here all came from a woman between 25 and 40 years old in good health and CMV-seronegative. Both conserved end residues are part of each CDR3. A D gene is named only where the DNA matches it firmly. Clone size appears in some rows only: once, few, many, or a class for an expanded clone.

J gene,D gene,clone size,CDR3 length,V gene,CDR3 DNA,CDR3 protein
TRBJ2-1,TRBD2,few,14,TRBV7-2,TGTGCCAGCAGTGCCCGGGACTATTACAATGAGCAGTTCTTC,CASSARDYYNEQFF
TRBJ1-4,.,.,14,TRBV7-6,TGTGCCAGCAGCTCCAGGGAATGGGGAGAAAAACTGTTTTTT,CASSSREWGEKLFF
TRBJ2-1,.,.,11,TRBV28,TGTGCCAGCAGTCGGTACAATGAGCAGTTCTTC,CASSRYNEQFF
TRBJ1-1,.,.,13,TRBV19,TGTGCCAGTAAAGACAGGTCGGGCGAAAAAGCTTTCTTT,CASKDRSGEKAFF
TRBJ2-5,.,.,13,TRBV10-3,TGTGCCATCAGTACAGGGTCCCAAGAGACCCAGTACTTC,CAISTGSQETQYF
TRBJ1-5,.,.,15,TRBV28,TGTGCCAGCACCCCCGAATCGGAGGGCTATCAGCCCCAGCATTTT,CASTPESEGYQPQHF
TRBJ2-7,TRBD2,.,15,TRBV7-3,TGTGCCAGCAGCTCCCAGGGAGGGGTCTCCTACGAGCAGTACTTC,CASSSQGGVSYEQYF
TRBJ2-2,TRBD1,.,15,TRBV4-3,TGCGCCAGCAGCCTCCGGGACAGGGGCACCGGGGAGCTGTTTTTT,CASSLRDRGTGELFF
TRBJ2-1,.,.,18,TRBV28,TGTGCCAGCAGTTTAACGTGGGAGGACGTTTGGAGGTACAATGAGCAGTTCTTC,CASSLTWEDVWRYNEQFF
TRBJ2-7,TRBD1,.,16,TRBV5-1,TGCGCCAGCAGCTTGAATCCGGGACAGGGGTTTTACGAGCAGTACTTC,CASSLNPGQGFYEQYF
TRBJ2-2,TRBD2,.,20,TRBV9,TGTGCCAGCAGCCCAAGGGCCCGGACTAGCGGGAGCGTCGACACCGGGGAGCTGTTTTTT,CASSPRARTSGSVDTGELFF